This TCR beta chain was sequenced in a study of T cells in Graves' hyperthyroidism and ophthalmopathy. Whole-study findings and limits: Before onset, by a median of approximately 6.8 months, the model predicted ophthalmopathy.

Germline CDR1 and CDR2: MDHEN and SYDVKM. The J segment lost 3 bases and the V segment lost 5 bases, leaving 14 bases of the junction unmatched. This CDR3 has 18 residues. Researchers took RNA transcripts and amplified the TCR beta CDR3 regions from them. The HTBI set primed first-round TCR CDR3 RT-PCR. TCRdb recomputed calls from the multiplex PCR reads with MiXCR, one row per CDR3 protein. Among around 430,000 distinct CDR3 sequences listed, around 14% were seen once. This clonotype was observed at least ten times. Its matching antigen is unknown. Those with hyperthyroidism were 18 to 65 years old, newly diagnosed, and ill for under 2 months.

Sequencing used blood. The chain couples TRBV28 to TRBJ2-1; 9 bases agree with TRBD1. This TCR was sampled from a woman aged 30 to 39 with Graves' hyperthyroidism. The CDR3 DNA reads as TGTGCCAGCAGTCCCCGATACAGGGGGCGCTTGAGCTACAATGAGCAGTTCTTC. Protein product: CASSPRYRGRLSYNEQFF.